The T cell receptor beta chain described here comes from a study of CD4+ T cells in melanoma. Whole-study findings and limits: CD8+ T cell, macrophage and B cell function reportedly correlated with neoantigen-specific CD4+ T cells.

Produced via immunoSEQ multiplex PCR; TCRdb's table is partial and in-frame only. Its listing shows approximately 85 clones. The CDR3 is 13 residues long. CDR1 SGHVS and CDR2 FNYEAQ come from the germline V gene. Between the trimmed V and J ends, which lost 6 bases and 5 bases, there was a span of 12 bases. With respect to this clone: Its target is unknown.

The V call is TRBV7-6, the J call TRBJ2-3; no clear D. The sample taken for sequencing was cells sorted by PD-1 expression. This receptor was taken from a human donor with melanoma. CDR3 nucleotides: TGTGCCAGCAGGTCAATAGGCGGAGATACGCAGTATTTT. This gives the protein CASRSIGGDTQYF.